Below, 23 T cell receptor beta chains from the same sample are listed, as sequenced in a study of CD8+ T cells in alopecia areata. In each case, RNA was isolated and then reverse transcribed into cDNA as the sequencing template. Assay used: immunoSEQ multiplex PCR; TCRdb lists only in-frame clones, some missing. Seen here are about 200,000 clones, over 45% observed once, and the top ten hold about 5%. Treatment: oral pan-JAK inhibitor, 5-10 mg twice daily. The sample here was CD4+ T cells sorted from blood, taken at week 24, from a patient treated with tofacitinib. The source is a human donor with alopecia areata.

V gene TRBV4-2 combines with J gene TRBJ1-5, with a tentative D call TRBD1 (5 bases). The CDR3 runs to 14 residues. Germline CDR1 is LGHNA and CDR2 is YNFKEQ. Trimming took off 1 base at V and 4 bases at J, with 8 bases between the two ends. The CDR3 DNA follows: TGTGCCAGCAGCCAAGGCAAGGGGAATCAGCCCCAGCATTTT. This encodes CASSQGKGNQPQHF.

The chain combines TRBV4-3 with TRBJ2-1, with a possible D match to TRBD1 (5 bases). The CDR3 covers 15 residues. Trimming cost V 0 bases and J 7 bases, with 13 bases left between them. The germline CDR1 and CDR2 sequences are LGHNA and YSLEER. This chain's CDR3 is CASSQDFVGANEQFF. The DNA of the CDR3 is TGCGCCAGCAGCCAAGATTTCGTAGGGGCTAATGAGCAGTTCTTC.

The chain combines TRBV5-1 with TRBJ2-1; D is unresolved. CDR3 length equals 13 residues. Looked up from germline, CDR1 is SGHRS and CDR2 is YFSETQ. Trimming removed 0 bases from V and 8 bases from J, with 9 bases in between. For the CDR3, the DNA is TGCGCCAGCAGCTTGGCCCCATGGGATGAGCAGTTCTTC. Translated: CASSLAPWDEQFF.

This clone has only a few counts. CDR3 sequence reads: CASSFDRADYEQYF. The CDR3 nucleotides are TGTGCCAGCAGCTTCGACCGGGCGGACTACGAGCAGTACTTC. This chain uses TRBV7-2 with TRBJ2-7; no clear D gene. Trimming removed 3 bases from V and 3 bases from J, with 12 bases in between. Per the germline V gene, CDR1 is SGHTA and CDR2 is FQGNSA. This CDR3 has 14 amino acids.

V gene TRBV5-4 combines with J gene TRBJ2-2, with a possible D match to TRBD1 (5 bases). Germline lookup yields CDR1 SGHNT and CDR2 YYREEE (reference sequence). V shed 1 base and J shed 3 bases, with 10 bases lying between them. The CDR3 loop spans 15 amino acids. This chain's CDR3 is CASSLQGFDTGELFF. Written as DNA, the CDR3 is TGTGCCAGCAGCTTGCAGGGTTTCGACACCGGGGAGCTGTTTTTT.

This chain links TRBV4-2 with TRBJ2-7; 11 bases match TRBD1. Germline loops: CDR1 LGHNA, CDR2 YNFKEQ. The CDR3 spans 15 residues. V lost 0 bases to trimming and J lost 4 bases; unmatched junction nucleotides: 2. CDR3 loop: CASSQDGQGAYEQYF. The CDR3 DNA follows: TGTGCCAGCAGCCAAGACGGACAGGGGGCATACGAGCAGTACTTC.

As to this clone: Other nucleotide sequences from this sample produce the same CDR3. The chain has TRBV29-1 and TRBJ1-5; no reliable D call. Germline lookup yields CDR1 SQVTM and CDR2 ANQGSEA. V was shortened by 5 bases and J by 0 bases, with 8 bases between the two germline ends. The CDR3 has 13 amino acids. The CDR3 DNA is TGCAGCGTTCGGGGTACTAGCAATCAGCCCCAGCATTTT. This translates into CSVRGTSNQPQHF. The full variable domain, with the rest looked up from reference TRBV29-1 and TRBJ1-5, is SAVISQKPSRDICQRGTSLTIQCQVDSQVTMMFWYRQQPGQSLTLIATANQGSEATYESGFVIDKFPISRPNLTFSTLTVSNMSPEDSSIYLCSVRGTSNQPQHFGDGTRLSIL.

This clone appeared once. The chain uses TRBV15 and TRBJ1-3; D is possibly TRBD1 (5 bases). The germline CDR1 and CDR2 sequences are LNHNV and YYDKDF (reference sequence). Trimming pared 1 base from V and 0 bases from J, leaving 10 bases between. The CDR3 length is 16 residues. The CDR3 region is CATSRAPGPSGNTIYF. The CDR3, as DNA: TGTGCCACCAGCAGAGCTCCAGGGCCCTCTGGAAACACCATATATTTT. Filled out from reference TRBV15 and TRBJ1-3, the complete variable domain reads DAMVIQNPRYQVTQFGKPVTLSCSQTLNHNVMYWYQQKSSQAPKLLFHYYDKDFNNEADTPDNFQSRRPNTSFCFLDIRSPGLGDTAMYLCATSRAPGPSGNTIYFGEGSWLTVV.

This clone was detected only once. The genes are TRBV5-1 and TRBJ2-3; 10 positions agree with TRBD2. The CDR3 spans 15 residues. Germline V CDR1 and CDR2: SGHRS, YFSETQ. The junction had 7 bases not matched to a gene; V was cut back by 3 bases and J by 6 bases. CDR3 sequence (DNA): TGCGCCAGCAGCTCCGGACTAGCGGAGGGGGATACGCAGTATTTT. Its translation: CASSSGLAEGDTQYF.

The CDR3 DNA is TGTGCCAGCAGCTTGGCGGGGGGTTCCCTAGCTGGCACAGATACGCAGTATTTT. Translated, it gives CASSLAGGSLAGTDTQYF. The chain uses TRBV5-4 and TRBJ2-3; 7 nucleotides agree with TRBD2. V lost 0 bases and J lost 1; bases outside the gene matches: 11. The CDR3 is 18 residues long. Germline V gene lookup returns CDR1 SGHNT and CDR2 YYREEE (reference sequence).

The J gene is TRBJ2-7, the V gene TRBV23-1; no clear D. TRBV23-1 is filed as an ORF, its function uncertain. CDR3 length: 11 residues. Trimming took 2 bases from V and 11 from J, leaving 10 bases between them. The CDR3, as DNA: TGCGCCAGCAGTCAAAAGGGTCGGGAGTACTTC. Encoded protein: CASSQKGREYF.

The rearrangement uses TRBV5-1 and TRBJ1-1; 12 bases align to TRBD1. Looked up from germline, CDR1 is SGHRS and CDR2 is YFSETQ. The CDR3 sequence is 17 residues long. The V segment lost 1 base and the J segment 7 bases; nucleotides outside the gene matches: 11. The CDR3 DNA sequence: TGCGCCAGCAGCTTGTCTGGATTCGGGACAGGGGGCTTTGAAGCTTTCTTT. This sequence encodes CASSLSGFGTGGFEAFF.

The table lists this clone with a few counts. V usage is TRBV6-5 and J usage is TRBJ2-3; tentatively, D is TRBD2 (5 bases). The germline V gene encodes CDR1 MNHEY and CDR2 SVGAGI. There are 13 residues in the CDR3. Trimming pared 6 bases from V and 5 bases from J, leaving 12 bases between. The CDR3 region has the DNA TGTGCCAGCAGATACCGGGAAGTAGATACGCAGTATTTT. Translated, it gives CASRYREVDTQYF.

The genes are TRBV20-1 and TRBJ1-1, with 8 bases that match TRBD1. Trimming removed 6 bases from V and 7 bases from J; junction bases left unmatched: 4. The CDR3 spans 11 residues. Per germline, CDR1 DFQATT and CDR2 SNEGSKA (reference sequence). Here the CDR3 DNA reads TGCAGTGCCCGGACAGGGTATGAAGCTTTCTTT. Translated, it gives CSARTGYEAFF.

This clone was seen only a few times. The chain carries TRBV2 and TRBJ2-4; D is perhaps TRBD2 (6 bases). V shed 10 bases and J shed 0 bases, with 16 bases lying between them. In germline, CDR1 is SNHLY, CDR2 FYNNEI. The CDR3 extends over 15 amino acids. In DNA, the CDR3 is TGTGCCACCCGTCCGCGGGACCTAGCCAAAAACATTCAGTACTTC. This translates into CATRPRDLAKNIQYF.

The CDR3 nucleotides read TGTGCCAGCCGTCAAGGGTACTCTGAAGCTTTCTTT. Its protein product is CASRQGYSEAFF. The V call is TRBV28, the J call TRBJ1-1, with unresolved D. Germline CDR1 and CDR2: MDHEN and SYDVKM. The CDR3 totals 12 residues. The V and J ends lost 8 bases and 6 bases respectively, with 13 bases between them.

The rearrangement links TRBV10-3 to TRBJ2-4; 7 bases map to TRBD1. Germline-derived CDR1 and CDR2 are ENHRY and SYGVKD. The CDR3 has 16 amino acids. V lost 6 bases and J lost 0; bases outside the gene matches: 8. CDR3 sequence (DNA): TGTGCCATCAGGGATGACAGGGCCATAGCCAAAAACATTCAGTACTTC. It is translated as CAIRDDRAIAKNIQYF.

This clone was recorded once. V gene TRBV2 combines with J gene TRBJ2-3, with D possibly being TRBD1 (6 bases). Trimming took 1 base from V and 1 from J, leaving 9 bases between them. This CDR3 region has 15 residues. The V gene's germline CDR1 is SNHLY and CDR2 FYNNEI. The DNA for the CDR3 is TGTGCCAGCAGTGAAGAGGGGGTCGGCACAGATACGCAGTATTTT. Its translation: CASSEEGVGTDTQYF.

The rearrangement joins TRBV6-5 to TRBJ2-7; D gene uncertain. From germline, CDR1 is MNHEY and CDR2 SVGAGI. The CDR3 totals 11 residues. V was pared by 8 bases and J by 5 bases, with 10 bases between. CDR3 coding DNA: TGTGCCAGCGCAAACTCGGACGAGCAGTACTTC. Translated: CASANSDEQYF.

This clone was counted only a few times. The V call is TRBV4-3, the J call TRBJ2-3; D possibly corresponds to TRBD1 (6 bases). The length of the CDR3 is 17 residues. V shed 0 bases and J shed 7 bases, with 20 bases lying between them. Germline V gene sequence: CDR1 LGHNA, CDR2 YSLEER. The CDR3 DNA follows: TGCGCCAGCAGCCAAGATTCCCGGGACATTCGACCGTATACGCAGTATTTT. It encodes CASSQDSRDIRPYTQYF.

The chain has TRBV11-2 and TRBJ1-6; D is uncertain. Deletions cut 5 bases from V and 0 bases from J, with 8 bases between. Germline loops: CDR1 SGHAT, CDR2 FQNNGV. This CDR3 has 15 residues. In DNA form, the CDR3 reads TGTGCCAGCAGCGTACACCGCTCCTATAATTCACCCCTCCACTTT. It specifies CASSVHRSYNSPLHF.

The chain joins TRBV7-2 to TRBJ1-2; 12 bases map to TRBD1. With 3 bases clipped from V and 8 bases from J, the junction kept 7 bases outside the gene matches. The CDR3 is made up of 15 amino acids. CDR1 is SGHTA, CDR2 FQGNSA, per germline. The CDR3 nucleotides are TGTGCCAGCAGCTTCCCGGGACAGGGGGCGGGAGGCTACACCTTC. Its protein is CASSFPGQGAGGYTF.

This clone was counted between two and nine times. The chain combines TRBV29-1 with TRBJ2-1; the match to TRBD1 covers 7 bases. The V and J ends lost 7 bases and 8 bases, in that order; junction bases with no gene match: 5. CDR1 is SQVTM and CDR2 is ANQGSEA in the germline V gene. This CDR3 has 11 amino acids. CDR3 sequence reads: CSGGQVYEQFF. CDR3 nucleotides: TGCAGCGGAGGACAGGTCTATGAGCAGTTCTTC.